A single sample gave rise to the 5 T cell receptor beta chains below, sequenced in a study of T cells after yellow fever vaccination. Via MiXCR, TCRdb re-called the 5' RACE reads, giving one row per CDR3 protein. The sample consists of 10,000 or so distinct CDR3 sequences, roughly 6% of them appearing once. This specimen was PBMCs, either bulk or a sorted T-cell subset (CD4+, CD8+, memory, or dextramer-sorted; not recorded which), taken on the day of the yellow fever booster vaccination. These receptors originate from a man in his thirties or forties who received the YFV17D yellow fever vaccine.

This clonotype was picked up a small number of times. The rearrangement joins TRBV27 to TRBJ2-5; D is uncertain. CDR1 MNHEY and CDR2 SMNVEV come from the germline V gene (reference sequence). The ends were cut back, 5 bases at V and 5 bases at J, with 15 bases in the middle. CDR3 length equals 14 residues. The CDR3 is CASSVLGKMETQYF. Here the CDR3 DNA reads TGTGCCAGCAGTGTCCTCGGTAAGATGGAGACCCAGTACTTC.

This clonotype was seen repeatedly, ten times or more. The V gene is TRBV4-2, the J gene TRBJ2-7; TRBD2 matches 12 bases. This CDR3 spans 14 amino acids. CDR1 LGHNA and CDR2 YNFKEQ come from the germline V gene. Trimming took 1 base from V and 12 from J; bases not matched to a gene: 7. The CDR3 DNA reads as TGTGCCAGCAGCCAAGCCGGGACTAGCGGGTTGGTGTACTTC. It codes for CASSQAGTSGLVYF.

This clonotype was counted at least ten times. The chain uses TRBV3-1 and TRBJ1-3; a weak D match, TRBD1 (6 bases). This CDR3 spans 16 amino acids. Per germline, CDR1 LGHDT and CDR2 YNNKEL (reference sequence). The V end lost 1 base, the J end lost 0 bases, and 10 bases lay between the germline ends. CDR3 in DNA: TGTGCCAGCAGCCAAGGTGGGGGCCACTCTGGAAACACCATATATTTT. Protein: CASSQGGGHSGNTIYF. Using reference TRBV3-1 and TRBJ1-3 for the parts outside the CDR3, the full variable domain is DTAVSQTPKYLVTQMGNDKSIKCEQNLGHDTMYWYKQDSKKFLKIMFSYNNKELIINETVPNRFSPKSPDKAHLNLHINSLELGDSAVYFCASSQGGGHSGNTIYFGEGSWLTVV.

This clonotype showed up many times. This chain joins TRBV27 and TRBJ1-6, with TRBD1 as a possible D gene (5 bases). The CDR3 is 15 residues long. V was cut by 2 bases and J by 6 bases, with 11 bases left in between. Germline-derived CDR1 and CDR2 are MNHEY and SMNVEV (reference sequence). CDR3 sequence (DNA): TGTGCCAGCAGTTTACGGCCTCAGGGTAATTCACCCCTCCACTTT. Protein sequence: CASSLRPQGNSPLHF.

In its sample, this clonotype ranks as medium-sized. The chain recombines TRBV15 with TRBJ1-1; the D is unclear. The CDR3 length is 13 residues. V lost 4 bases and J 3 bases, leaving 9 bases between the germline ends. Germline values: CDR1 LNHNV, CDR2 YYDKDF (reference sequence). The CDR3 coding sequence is TGTGCCACCAGCACTCACGAGGACACTGAAGCTTTCTTT. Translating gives CATSTHEDTEAFF.